The 3 T cell receptor beta chains in this list originate from one sample, sequenced in a study of graft-versus-host responses after intestinal transplantation listed by TCRdb under 2021. Interpreted using the paper, the time point label stands for: cells obtained before transplantation from donor or recipient. The method behind the library was the immunoSEQ multiplex PCR assay. TCRdb took this table from immuneACCESS and kept in-frame rearrangements with V and J called. Such tables lack part of the clones; where checked against another copy, unresolved V genes explain under half of the gap, and the rest is unexplained. In all, the sample holds 85,000 to 90,000 clones, and 80% to 95% of those were seen once. Around 0.37% of the sample is in the top ten clones. These TCRs are of unknown antigen specificity. The specimen was unstimulated CD4+ T cells sorted from spleen or lymph node cells, collected before transplant. These receptors all stem from a human donor who was the organ donor for an intestinal transplant.

This clone was seen once. The chain couples TRBV9 to TRBJ2-7, with D possibly matching TRBD1 (6 bases). CDR3 length: 14 residues. V was trimmed by 0 bases and J by 3 bases, leaving 10 bases between them. Looked up from germline, CDR1 is SGDLS and CDR2 is YYNGEE. The CDR3 reads CASSVGGPLYEQYF. The CDR3 coding sequence is TGTGCCAGCAGCGTAGGGGGGCCTCTCTACGAGCAGTACTTC.

The chain is built from TRBV4-1 and TRBJ1-1; D gene uncertain. The CDR3 spans 15 residues. Germline values: CDR1 MGHRA, CDR2 YSYEKL. V lost 4 bases, J lost 8 bases, and 20 bases lay in between. CDR3: CASSREGSGRGEAFF. The CDR3 nucleotides read TGCGCCAGCAGCCGCGAGGGTAGTGGGCGCGGAGAAGCTTTCTTT.

The chain recombines TRBV19 with TRBJ1-5; D perhaps matches TRBD1 (6 bases). V shed 6 bases and J shed 0 bases, with 12 bases lying between them. Germline values: CDR1 LNHDA, CDR2 SQIVND (reference sequence). CDR3 size: 15 residues. The CDR3 loop reads CASRVRTDSNQPQHF. The CDR3 bases are TGTGCCAGTAGGGTAAGGACAGATAGCAATCAGCCCCAGCATTTT.